This T cell receptor beta chain was sequenced in a study of blood T cells in healthy people across ages. The study's findings and limits: PBMCs were not sorted, which prevented a conclusive comparison of naive versus antigen-experienced cells. Nothing was known about donor CMV status, and this possibly confounded expanded clonotype changes.

Primers used in a second PCR of roughly 7 to 11 cycles were a sample-barcoded 5' primer and a J-beta primer mix. One entry per CDR3 protein results from TCRdb running MiXCR on the 5' RACE reads. The data contain 1.5 million to 2 million distinct CDR3 sequences, about 31% of them singletons. Points on this clonotype: Its antigen remains unidentified.

A minimum of 6 million PBMCs was isolated per sample. There were at least 6 micrograms of total RNA extracted from every sample. V was pared by 5 bases and J by 5 bases, with 19 bases between. CDR1 and CDR2 (germline): LNHDA, SQIVND (reference sequence). This CDR3 spans 16 amino acids. Sequenced input: blood. The rearrangement uses TRBV19 and TRBJ2-1; D is perhaps TRBD2 (7 bases). The TCR sequence derives from a woman aged 25 to 45 in good health. The CDR3 coding sequence is TGTGCCAGTAGTGCCATGGGGGCGGGGGTCCACAATGAGCAGTTCTTC. This translates into CASSAMGAGVHNEQFF. The variable domain in full, with the rest retrieved from reference TRBV19 and TRBJ2-1, is DGGITQSPKYLFRKEGQNVTLSCEQNLNHDAMYWYRQDPGQGLRLIYYSQIVNDFQKGDIAEGYSVSREKKESFPLTVTSAQKNPTAFYLCASSAMGAGVHNEQFFGPGTRLTVL.